Shown below are 5 T cell receptor beta chains from a single sample sequenced in a study of T cell clonality in common variable immunodeficiency. Measured with immunoSEQ multiplex PCR; TCRdb has only the in-frame clones, and not every one. The sample holds tens of thousands of clones, and no clone turns up only once. Sequencing was done on a sample of peripheral blood mononuclear cells. These TCRs come from a person aged 18-70 years in good health.

This clone was observed many times. The DNA ends 3 residues before the CDR3 does, and the rest of the CDR3 is filled in from the germline J gene. The chain is built from TRBV20-1 and TRBJ2-1, with 7 positions matching TRBD1. The germline gives CDR1 DFQATT, CDR2 SNEGSKA (reference sequence). This CDR3 has 15 amino acids. The junction had 8 bases not matched to a gene; V was cut back by 0 bases and J by 6 bases. This chain's CDR3 is CSARDLRQGRNEQFF. CDR3 bases read: TGCAGTGCTAGAGATCTGAGACAGGGTCGCAATGAG.

There are many counts of this clone. The read ends 3 residues shy of where the CDR3 ends; the end is completed using the germline J gene. V usage is TRBV18 and J usage is TRBJ2-7; TRBD2 matches 8 bases. The CDR3 totals 16 residues. V lost 3 bases to trimming and J lost 0 bases; unmatched junction nucleotides: 7. In germline, CDR1 is KGHSH, CDR2 LQKENI. The sequenced CDR3 bases are TGTGCCAGCTCACCCACGGGAGGGGGGGGCTCCTACGAG. Translating gives CASSPTGGGGSYE. The CDR3 in full is CASSPTGGGGSYEQYF. Full variable domain (remainder filled in from reference TRBV18 and TRBJ2-7): NAGVMQNPRHLVRRRGQEARLRCSPMKGHSHVYWYRQLPEEGLKFMVYLQKENIIDESGMPKERFSAEFPKEGPSILRIQQVVRGDSAAYFCASSPTGGGGSYEQYFGPGTRLTVT.

Many counts were recorded for this clone. The read gets to within 3 residues of the CDR3 end, and the germline J gene fills in the rest. The rearrangement uses TRBV5-1 and TRBJ2-2; the D gene is possibly TRBD1 (5 bases). CDR3 length equals 16 residues. CDR1 is SGHRS, CDR2 YFSETQ, per germline. The CDR3 sequence: CASSLVMGSGANVLFF. The part of the CDR3 DNA that was read is TGCGCCAGCAGCTTGGTAATGGGTTCTGGGGCCAACGTG.

This clone was recorded many times. The CDR3 end is not reached by the read, which stops 3 residues before it; the germline J gene fills it in. This chain joins TRBV10-1 and TRBJ2-7, with D possibly being TRBD1 (6 bases). Between the trimmed V and J ends, which lost 3 bases and 1 base, there was a span of 10 bases. The CDR3 runs 14 residues. Germline V CDR1 and CDR2: WNHNN, SYGVQD (reference sequence). Incomplete CDR3 DNA: TGCGCCAGCAGTGAAGTCAGGGGTTCCTACGAG. As protein: CASSEVRGSYE. The CDR3 in full is CASSEVRGSYEQYF.

This clone was seen repeatedly, ten times or more. In the same sample, other DNA sequences code for this CDR3. The CDR3 spells CASSLGGNTEAFF. Incomplete CDR3 DNA: TGTGCCAGCAGCCTAGGGGGGAACACTGAA. The chain employs TRBV5-6 and TRBJ1-1, with D possibly matching TRBD1 (6 bases). The read ends 3 residues early relative to the CDR3; the germline J gene fills the gap. Germline CDR1 SGHDT, CDR2 YYEEEE. Trimming shortened V by 4 bases and J by 1 base, and 8 bases separated the two germline ends. The CDR3 contains 13 residues.